The rows below give T cell receptor beta chains drawn from one sample of a study of cytomegalovirus exposure and HLA in healthy donors. TCRdb keeps only in-frame clones here, not all; method: immunoSEQ multiplex PCR. The table has roughly 120,000 clones, about 80% seen once. Sample: PBMCs. These receptors were collected from a woman under 30 in good health and CMV-seronegative. The CDR3 runs from the conserved cysteine through the conserved F or W. Each record gives: J gene, clone size, D gene, V gene, CDR3 protein, CDR3 DNA. A D gene is named only where the DNA matches it firmly. Size is stated for part of the rows, as once, few or many counts, or as a class when the clone is expanded.

J gene: TRBJ1-1; clone size: once; D gene: TRBD1; V gene: TRBV7-2; CDR3 protein: CASRSQGGTEAFF; CDR3 DNA: TGTGCCAGCAGGTCACAGGGGGGCACTGAAGCTTTCTTT
J gene: TRBJ1-1; clone size: .; D gene: TRBD1; V gene: TRBV18; CDR3 protein: CASSPDRGLNTEAFF; CDR3 DNA: TGTGCCAGCTCACCAGACAGGGGGCTGAACACTGAAGCTTTCTTT
J gene: TRBJ1-1; clone size: .; D gene: TRBD1; V gene: TRBV6-5; CDR3 protein: CASSYQVPGQGEAFF; CDR3 DNA: TGTGCCAGCAGTTACCAAGTCCCGGGACAGGGTGAAGCTTTCTTT
J gene: TRBJ1-3; clone size: .; D gene: TRBD1; V gene: TRBV7-2; CDR3 protein: CASSFRGRLNTIYF; CDR3 DNA: TGTGCCAGCAGCTTCAGGGGGCGGCTGAACACCATATATTTT
J gene: TRBJ1-2; clone size: few; D gene: .; V gene: TRBV5-6; CDR3 protein: CASSLLQVRWNYGYTF; CDR3 DNA: TGTGCCAGCAGCTTGTTACAGGTCCGGTGGAACTATGGCTACACCTTC
J gene: TRBJ2-1; clone size: once; D gene: TRBD1; V gene: TRBV4-3; CDR3 protein: CASSQIGTGENEQFF; CDR3 DNA: TGCGCCAGCAGCCAAATCGGGACAGGGGAGAATGAGCAGTTCTTC
J gene: TRBJ2-3; clone size: .; D gene: TRBD1; V gene: TRBV4-1; CDR3 protein: CASSRATGAQDTQYF; CDR3 DNA: TGCGCCAGCAGCCGTGCGACAGGGGCCCAAGATACGCAGTATTTT
J gene: TRBJ1-2; clone size: .; D gene: .; V gene: TRBV9; CDR3 protein: CASTEGGGYGYTF; CDR3 DNA: TGTGCCAGCACCGAGGGGGGGGGCTACGGCTACACCTTC
J gene: TRBJ2-7; clone size: .; D gene: TRBD2; V gene: TRBV25-1; CDR3 protein: CASSDPAGDSYEQYF; CDR3 DNA: TGTGCCAGCAGTGACCCGGCGGGAGACAGCTACGAGCAGTACTTC
J gene: TRBJ2-5; clone size: .; D gene: .; V gene: TRBV5-8; CDR3 protein: CASSLSLKAGQPQQETQYF; CDR3 DNA: TGTGCCAGCAGCTTGTCGCTTAAGGCGGGACAGCCTCAACAAGAGACCCAGTACTTC
J gene: TRBJ1-2; clone size: .; D gene: TRBD1; V gene: TRBV2; CDR3 protein: CASRWDRAGYTF; CDR3 DNA: TGTGCCAGCAGGTGGGACAGGGCTGGCTACACCTTC
J gene: TRBJ2-1; clone size: .; D gene: TRBD2; V gene: TRBV7-9; CDR3 protein: CASSPGTSADNEQFF; CDR3 DNA: TGTGCCAGCAGCCCCGGGACTAGCGCCGACAATGAGCAGTTCTTC
J gene: TRBJ1-2; clone size: once; D gene: .; V gene: TRBV9; CDR3 protein: CASSPYYTGTTGGYTF; CDR3 DNA: TGTGCCAGCAGCCCCTACTATACCGGGACGACAGGTGGCTACACCTTC
J gene: TRBJ2-3; clone size: .; D gene: .; V gene: TRBV14; CDR3 protein: CATAIQGTQYF; CDR3 DNA: TGTGCCACCGCCATTCAGGGTACGCAGTATTTT
J gene: TRBJ2-1; clone size: .; D gene: .; V gene: TRBV5-6; CDR3 protein: CASSPDRGRYNEQFF; CDR3 DNA: TGTGCCAGCAGCCCGGACAGAGGACGCTACAATGAGCAGTTCTTC
J gene: TRBJ1-5; clone size: .; D gene: TRBD1; V gene: TRBV7-8; CDR3 protein: CASSGRGTVNQPQHF; CDR3 DNA: TGTGCCAGCAGCGGTAGAGGGACAGTTAATCAGCCCCAGCATTTT
J gene: TRBJ2-1; clone size: few; D gene: TRBD2; V gene: TRBV29-1; CDR3 protein: CSVRTSGTYNEQFF; CDR3 DNA: TGCAGCGTCCGGACTAGCGGAACCTACAATGAGCAGTTCTTC